Shown below are 16 T cell receptor beta chains from a single sample sequenced in a study of T-cell memory formation after mild COVID-19. TCRdb fed the 5' RACE reads into MiXCR, producing one record per CDR3 protein. The data show a few hundred thousand distinct CDR3 sequences, under 8.5% seen once. Sequenced material: PBMCs or a T cell subset sorted from them (not recorded which). The receptors come from a man between 18 and 29 years old who had mild COVID-19 (a few samples of this study predate the infection). Cell type and time point are not known.

The rearrangement uses TRBV5-1 and TRBJ2-1, with D perhaps assigned TRBD1 or TRBD2 (5 bases each). Trimming left V 0 bases short and J 7 bases short, with 11 bases between. Germline-derived CDR1 and CDR2 are SGHRS and YFSETQ. The CDR3 consists of 14 residues. CDR3: CASSLAGTWNEQFF. The CDR3 nucleotides are TGCGCCAGCAGCTTGGCGGGGACGTGGAATGAGCAGTTCTTC.

This clonotype was seen more than once but under ten times. V usage is TRBV5-4 and J usage is TRBJ2-7; 7 positions agree with TRBD2. Germline V gives CDR1 SGHNT, CDR2 YYREEE (reference sequence). The J segment lost 2 bases and the V segment lost 3 bases, leaving 5 bases of the junction unmatched. There are 14 residues in the CDR3. The CDR3 sequence: CASSYSGGAYEQYV. Written as DNA, the CDR3 is TGTGCCAGCAGCTACAGTGGGGGGGCCTACGAGCAGTACGTC.

The chain is built from TRBV10-3 and TRBJ2-2, with D tentatively TRBD2 (6 bases). V was cut by 8 bases and J by 5 bases, with 12 bases left in between. CDR1 is ENHRY and CDR2 is SYGVKD in the germline V gene. The CDR3 sequence is 13 residues long. The CDR3 DNA is TGTGCCATCTCCCCGGGGGTGACCGGGGAGCTGTTTTTT. It encodes CAISPGVTGELFF.

In its sample, this clonotype was seen a few times. The chain is built from TRBV15 and TRBJ2-5; TRBD2 matches 8 bases. With V trimmed by 5 bases and J by 5 bases, 10 bases remained unmatched. CDR1 is LNHNV and CDR2 is YYDKDF in the germline V gene (reference sequence). This CDR3 region has 15 residues. This CDR3 is CATSGIAGRLETQYF. The CDR3 nucleotides are TGTGCCACCAGCGGAATAGCGGGGCGCTTGGAGACCCAGTACTTC.

This clonotype was seen only a few times. This chain joins TRBV3-1 and TRBJ2-1, with D hard to call. The CDR3 is made up of 11 amino acids. CDR1 is LGHDT, CDR2 YNNKEL, per germline (reference sequence). The V and J ends lost 1 base and 8 bases respectively, with 3 bases between them. CDR3 nucleotide sequence: TGTGCCAGCAGCCAAGTCGATGAGCAGTTCTTC. Protein product: CASSQVDEQFF.

The rearrangement uses TRBV7-9 and TRBJ2-1, with D unresolved. Germline loops: CDR1 SEHNR, CDR2 FQNEAQ (reference sequence). This CDR3 region has 17 residues. Trimming took 1 base from V and 6 from J, leaving 19 bases between them. CDR3 bases: TGTGCCAGCAGCTTAGTAGTGGTGGGTGTGGTCACCAATGAGCAGTTCTTC. This codes for CASSLVVVGVVTNEQFF.

J is TRBJ1-2 and V is TRBV7-9; no reliable D call. The germline CDR1 and CDR2 sequences are SEHNR and FQNEAQ (reference sequence). Trimming removed 0 bases at V and 8 bases at J, with 16 bases between. The CDR3 consists of 15 residues. CDR3 loop: CASSLAGLGESGYTF. CDR3 sequence (DNA): TGTGCCAGCAGCTTAGCGGGCCTCGGGGAGAGCGGCTACACCTTC.

The chain uses TRBV29-1 and TRBJ2-3, with D perhaps TRBD1 (6 bases). The CDR3 runs 15 residues. Germline V gives CDR1 SQVTM, CDR2 ANQGSEA. Trimming cost V 0 bases and J 5 bases, with 15 bases left between them. In DNA, the CDR3 is TGCAGCGTTGAAGATACCATGGGGGCCATAGATACGCAGTATTTT. Encoded protein: CSVEDTMGAIDTQYF.

The V gene is TRBV18, the J gene TRBJ2-7, with D tentatively TRBD2 (6 bases). The CDR3 totals 14 residues. Germline CDR1 and CDR2: KGHSH and LQKENI. Trimming pared 6 bases from V and 0 bases from J, leaving 12 bases between. The CDR3: CASSPDGSSYEQYV. The DNA for the CDR3 is TGTGCCAGCTCTCCGGACGGGAGCTCCTACGAGCAGTACGTC.

This chain uses TRBV5-6 with TRBJ1-1; D perhaps matches TRBD1 (5 bases). Trimming took off 4 bases at V and 4 bases at J, with 20 bases between the two ends. Looked up from germline, CDR1 is SGHDT and CDR2 is YYEEEE. CDR3 length: 16 amino acids. CDR3 amino acids: CASSHMFQGGGTEAFF. CDR3 DNA sequence: TGTGCCAGCAGCCACATGTTCCAGGGAGGTGGCACTGAAGCTTTCTTT.

The sample holds a few counts of this clonotype. The V call is TRBV14, the J call TRBJ2-3; the D is unclear. CDR3 size: 11 residues. The V gene lost 4 bases and the J gene lost 10 bases, with 9 bases spanning the gap. CDR1 and CDR2 (germline): SGHDN, FVKESK. CDR3 protein: CASSLSLAQYF. CDR3 DNA sequence: TGTGCCAGCAGCCTGAGCTTGGCGCAGTATTTT. The full variable domain, with the rest looked up from reference TRBV14 and TRBJ2-3, is EAGVTQFPSHSVIEKGQTVTLRCDPISGHDNLYWYRRVMGKEIKFLLHFVKESKQDESGMPNNRFLAERTGGTYSTLKVQPAELEDSGVYFCASSLSLAQYFGPGTRLTVL.

The V gene is TRBV24-1, the J gene TRBJ2-3, with unresolved D. The CDR3 spans 14 residues. V lost 3 bases, J lost 6 bases, and 12 bases lay in between. In germline, CDR1 is KGHDR, CDR2 SFDVKD. The CDR3 loop reads CATSDPQTDDTQYF. The DNA of the CDR3 is TGTGCCACCAGTGATCCCCAGACTGATGATACGCAGTATTTT.

This clonotype was seen more than once but under ten times. The chain couples TRBV6-2 or TRBV6-3 to TRBJ2-3; the match to TRBD2 covers 8 bases. Germline assignment: CDR1 MNHEY and CDR2 SVGEGT. CDR3 length: 14 residues. V gave up 4 bases and J gave up 7 bases; unmatched junction bases: 7. CDR3 in DNA: TGTGCCAGCAGTTCTCGGGGGGGCCTGTATACGCAGTATTTT. This translates into CASSSRGGLYTQYF.

This clonotype has only a few counts. The V gene is TRBV6-1, the J gene TRBJ2-5, with a weak D call TRBD2 (5 bases). The germline V gene encodes CDR1 MNHNS and CDR2 SASEGT. This CDR3 contains 14 residues. V lost 1 base, J lost 5 bases, and 11 bases lay in between. The CDR3 region is CASSEGAGHETQYF. The DNA of the CDR3 is TGTGCCAGCAGTGAAGGGGCGGGCCACGAGACCCAGTACTTC.

The chain links TRBV9 to TRBJ1-2, with 7 bases fitting TRBD1. Germline V gives CDR1 SGDLS, CDR2 YYNGEE. V gave up 0 bases and J gave up 0 bases; unmatched junction bases: 8. The CDR3 has 17 residues. CDR3 sequence (DNA): TGTGCCAGCAGCGTAGAGGGGGCTTGGACCGCTAACTATGGCTACACCTTC. Its translation: CASSVEGAWTANYGYTF.

The V gene is TRBV6-6, the J gene TRBJ2-5; 7 bases agree with TRBD1. Germline CDR1 reads MNHNY; CDR2 reads SVGAGI (reference sequence). The CDR3 is 13 amino acids. V was pared by 1 base and J by 5 bases, with 1 base of the junction left unmatched. CDR3 sequence reads: CASSYLTGETQYF. The CDR3 nucleotides are TGTGCCAGCAGTTACTTGACAGGGGAGACCCAGTACTTC.